The T cell receptor beta chain under discussion was sequenced for a study of blood T cell repertoires in COVID-19. Study-wide context: Collection of acute and convalescent COVID-19 samples took place in the United States, Italy and Spain. PBMCs, B-cell-depleted T cells, or T cells were the source of the cDNA or gDNA that made up the material.

Germline V gives CDR1 SGHVS, CDR2 FQNEAQ. There are 15 residues in the CDR3. V was pared by 5 bases and J by 3 bases, with 8 bases of the junction left unmatched. Methods used by the authors: Researchers report that nucleated cell counts were estimated from reference gene primer amplification. The repertoire was sequenced with immunoSEQ multiplex PCR; TCRdb's copy has only in-frame clones and lacks some. The D gene and trimming were derived from the DNA, and the V and J assignments and clone size from that table. The data hold more than 100,000 clones, with roughly 85% observed a single time. The receptor comes from a man aged 35 to 55 with acute or convalescent COVID-19. The source material was peripheral blood. The chain combines TRBV7-8 with TRBJ1-2; 8 positions match TRBD1. The CDR3, as DNA: TGTGCCAGCAGCCCCCGGGACAGGAGCTACTATGGCTACACCTTC. Its translation is CASSPRDRSYYGYTF.